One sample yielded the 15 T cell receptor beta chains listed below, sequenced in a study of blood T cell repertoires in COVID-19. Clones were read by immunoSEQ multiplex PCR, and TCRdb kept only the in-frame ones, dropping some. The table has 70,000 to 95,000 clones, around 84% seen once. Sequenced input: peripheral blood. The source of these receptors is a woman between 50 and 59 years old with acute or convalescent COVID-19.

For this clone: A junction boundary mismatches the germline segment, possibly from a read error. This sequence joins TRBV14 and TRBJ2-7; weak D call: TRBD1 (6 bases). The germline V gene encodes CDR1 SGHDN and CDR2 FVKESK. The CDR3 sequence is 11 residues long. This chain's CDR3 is CASSQPGTLAF. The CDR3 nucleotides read TGTGCCAGCAGCCAACCCGGGACACTCGCTTTC.

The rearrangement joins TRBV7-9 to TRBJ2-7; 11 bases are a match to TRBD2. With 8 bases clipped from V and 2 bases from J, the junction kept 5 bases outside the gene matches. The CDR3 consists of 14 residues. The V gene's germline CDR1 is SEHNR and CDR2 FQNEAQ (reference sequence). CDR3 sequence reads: CASGTSGSPYEQYF. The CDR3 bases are TGTGCCAGCGGCACTAGCGGGAGCCCCTACGAGCAGTACTTC.

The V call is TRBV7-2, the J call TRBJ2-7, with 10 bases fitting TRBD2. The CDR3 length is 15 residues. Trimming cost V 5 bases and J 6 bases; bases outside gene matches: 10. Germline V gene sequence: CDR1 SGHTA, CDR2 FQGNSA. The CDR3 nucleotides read TGTGCCAGCAGCCCCCAAGCGGGGGGGCCCGTCGAGCAGTACTTC. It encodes CASSPQAGGPVEQYF. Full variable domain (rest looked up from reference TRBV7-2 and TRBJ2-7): GAGVSQSPSNKVTEKGKDVELRCDPISGHTALYWYRQSLGQGLEFLIYFQGNSAPDKSGLPSDRFSAERTGGSVSTLTIQRTQQEDSAVYLCASSPQAGGPVEQYFGPGTRLTVT.

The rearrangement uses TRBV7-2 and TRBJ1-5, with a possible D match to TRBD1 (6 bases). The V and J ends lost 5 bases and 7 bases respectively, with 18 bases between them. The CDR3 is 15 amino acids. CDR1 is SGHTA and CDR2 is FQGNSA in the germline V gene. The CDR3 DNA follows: TGTGCCAGCAGCGAGGCAGGGGCCCTTCGCCAGCCCCAGCATTTT. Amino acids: CASSEAGALRQPQHF.

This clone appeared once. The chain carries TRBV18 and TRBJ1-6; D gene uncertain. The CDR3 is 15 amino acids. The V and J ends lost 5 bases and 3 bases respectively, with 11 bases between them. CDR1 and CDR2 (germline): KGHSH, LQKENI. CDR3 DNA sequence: TGTGCCAGCTCAGCCGGGGTCCTCTATAATTCACCCCTCCACTTT. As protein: CASSAGVLYNSPLHF.

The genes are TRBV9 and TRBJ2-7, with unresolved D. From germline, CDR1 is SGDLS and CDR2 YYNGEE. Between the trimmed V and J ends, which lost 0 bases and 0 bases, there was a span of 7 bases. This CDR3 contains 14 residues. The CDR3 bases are TGTGCCAGCAGCGTAGACCTTAGCTCCTACGAGCAGTACTTC. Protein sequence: CASSVDLSSYEQYF.

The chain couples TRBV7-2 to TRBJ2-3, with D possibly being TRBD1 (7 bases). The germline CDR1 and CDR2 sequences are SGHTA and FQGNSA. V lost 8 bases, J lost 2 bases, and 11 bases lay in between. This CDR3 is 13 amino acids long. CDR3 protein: CASQGGFTDTQYF. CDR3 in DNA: TGTGCCAGCCAGGGGGGATTCACAGATACGCAGTATTTT.

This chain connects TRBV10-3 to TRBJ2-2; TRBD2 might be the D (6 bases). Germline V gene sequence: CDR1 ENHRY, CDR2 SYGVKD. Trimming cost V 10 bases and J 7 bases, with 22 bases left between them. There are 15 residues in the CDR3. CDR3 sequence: CATMGGVSTGGELFF. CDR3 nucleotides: TGTGCCACCATGGGGGGAGTTTCGACGGGCGGGGAGCTGTTTTTT.

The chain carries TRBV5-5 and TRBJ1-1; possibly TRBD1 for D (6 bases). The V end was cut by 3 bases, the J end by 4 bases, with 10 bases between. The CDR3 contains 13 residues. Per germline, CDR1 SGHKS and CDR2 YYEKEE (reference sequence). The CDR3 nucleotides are TGTGCCAGCAGCTATCCCAGGGGCACTGAAGCTTTCTTT. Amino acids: CASSYPRGTEAFF. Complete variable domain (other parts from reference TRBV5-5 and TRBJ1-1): DAGVTQSPTHLIKTRGQQVTLRCSPISGHKSVSWYQQVLGQGPQFIFQYYEKEERGRGNFPDRFSARQFPNYSSELNVNALLLGDSALYLCASSYPRGTEAFFGQGTRLTVV.

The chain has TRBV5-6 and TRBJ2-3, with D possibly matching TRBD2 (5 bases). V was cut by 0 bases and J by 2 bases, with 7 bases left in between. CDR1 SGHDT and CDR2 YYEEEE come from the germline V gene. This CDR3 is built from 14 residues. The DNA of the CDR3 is TGTGCCAGCAGCTTGGGAGCGGACACAGATACGCAGTATTTT. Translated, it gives CASSLGADTDTQYF.

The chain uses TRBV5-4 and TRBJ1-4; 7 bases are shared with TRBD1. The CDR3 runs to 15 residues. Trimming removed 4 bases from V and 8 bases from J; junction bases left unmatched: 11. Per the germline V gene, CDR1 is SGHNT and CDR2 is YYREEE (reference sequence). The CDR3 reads CASSLETGRQEKLFF. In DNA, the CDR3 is TGTGCCAGCAGCCTAGAGACAGGGAGACAGGAAAAACTGTTTTTT.

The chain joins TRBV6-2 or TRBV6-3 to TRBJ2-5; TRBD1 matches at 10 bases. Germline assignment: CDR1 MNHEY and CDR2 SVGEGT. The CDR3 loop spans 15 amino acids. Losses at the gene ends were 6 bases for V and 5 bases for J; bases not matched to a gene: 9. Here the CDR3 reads CASSYATGGWETQYF. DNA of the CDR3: TGTGCCAGCAGCTATGCGACAGGGGGCTGGGAGACCCAGTACTTC.

Here the CDR3 reads CASSGLGQEAEQYF. DNA of the CDR3: TGTGCCAGCAGCGGCCTGGGACAGGAGGCCGAGCAGTACTTC. The chain uses TRBV9 and TRBJ2-7; 8 bases are a match to TRBD1. The length of the CDR3 is 14 residues. After removal of 3 bases from V and 6 bases from J, the junction contained 8 bases not matched to a gene. CDR1 is SGDLS and CDR2 is YYNGEE in the germline V gene.

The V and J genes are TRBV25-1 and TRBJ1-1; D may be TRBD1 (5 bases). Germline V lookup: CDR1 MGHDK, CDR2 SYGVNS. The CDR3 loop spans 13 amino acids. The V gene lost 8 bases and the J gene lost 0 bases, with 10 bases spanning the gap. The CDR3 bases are TGTGCCAGCGCCGGACACCTGAACACTGAAGCTTTCTTT. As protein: CASAGHLNTEAFF.

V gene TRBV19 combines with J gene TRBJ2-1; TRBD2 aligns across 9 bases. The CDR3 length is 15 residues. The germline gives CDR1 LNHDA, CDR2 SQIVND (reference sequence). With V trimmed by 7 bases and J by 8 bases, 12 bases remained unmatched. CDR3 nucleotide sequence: TGTGCCAGTACCCTCGTTAGCGGGAGTAGGGATGAGCAGTTCTTC. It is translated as CASTLVSGSRDEQFF.